This paragraph reports one T cell receptor (beta chain). No antigen is known for it. This specimen comes from a study of shared clonotypes between healthy human individuals. Study details: Each donor contributed plates that comprised three CD4 naive, three CD4 memory, two CD8 naive and one CD8 memory.

Generated by immunoSEQ multiplex PCR, the TCRdb table keeps only in-frame clones and is missing some. Of about 2.2 million clones in the sample, 85% to 95% were seen once. V lost 5 bases and J 1 base, leaving 11 bases between the germline ends. This CDR3 has 14 residues. Germline assignment: CDR1 MNHNY and CDR2 SVGAGI (reference sequence). Terminally differentiated effector memory CD45RA+ cells were excluded by CCR7 positive selection of CD45RO-negative cells. Donors comprised only Caucasian adults living in Nashville, Tennessee. Study findings and constraints: Non-shared clonotypes were found to have lower generation probabilities than the clonotypes that were shared by all four of the sorted-subset donors.

Material: naive CD8+ T cells from PBMCs. This chain uses TRBV6-6 with TRBJ2-5; possibly TRBD1 for D (6 bases). The sequence was collected from a man younger than 35 in good health. Some clones in this sample may be carry-over from other donors' samples. The DNA for the CDR3 is TGTGCCAGCAGTAACCTGGACAGCCAAGAGACCCAGTACTTC. Protein sequence: CASSNLDSQETQYF.